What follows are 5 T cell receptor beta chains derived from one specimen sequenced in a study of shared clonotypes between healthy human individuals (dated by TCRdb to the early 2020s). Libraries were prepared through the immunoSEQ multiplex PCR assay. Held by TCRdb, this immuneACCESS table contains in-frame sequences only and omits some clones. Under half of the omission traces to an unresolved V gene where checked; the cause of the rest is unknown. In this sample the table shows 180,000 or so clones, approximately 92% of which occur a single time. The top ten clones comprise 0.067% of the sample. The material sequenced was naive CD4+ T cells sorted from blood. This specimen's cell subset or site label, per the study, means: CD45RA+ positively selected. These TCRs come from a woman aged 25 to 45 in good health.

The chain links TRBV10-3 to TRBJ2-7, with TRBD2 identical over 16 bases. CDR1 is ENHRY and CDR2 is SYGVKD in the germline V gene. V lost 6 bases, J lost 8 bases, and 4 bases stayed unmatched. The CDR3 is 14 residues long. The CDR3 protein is CAISGTSGRAQQYF. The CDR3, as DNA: TGTGCCATCAGCGGGACTAGCGGGAGGGCCCAGCAGTACTTC.

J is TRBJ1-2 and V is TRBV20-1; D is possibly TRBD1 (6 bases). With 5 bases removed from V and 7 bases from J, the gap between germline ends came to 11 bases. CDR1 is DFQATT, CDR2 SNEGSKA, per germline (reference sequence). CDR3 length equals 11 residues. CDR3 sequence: CSAPGQSGYTF. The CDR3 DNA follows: TGCAGTGCTCCCGGACAGTCTGGCTACACCTTC.

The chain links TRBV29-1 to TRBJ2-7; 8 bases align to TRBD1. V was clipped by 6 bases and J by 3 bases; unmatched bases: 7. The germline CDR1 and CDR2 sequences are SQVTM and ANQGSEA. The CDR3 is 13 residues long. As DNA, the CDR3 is TGCAGCGTGGAGAGACAGGGGAGCTACGAGCAGTACTTC. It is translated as CSVERQGSYEQYF.

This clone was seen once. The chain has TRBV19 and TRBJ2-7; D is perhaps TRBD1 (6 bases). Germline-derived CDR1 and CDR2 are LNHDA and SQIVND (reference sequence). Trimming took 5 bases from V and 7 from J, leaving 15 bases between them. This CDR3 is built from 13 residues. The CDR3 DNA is TGTGCCAGTAGTGCCCGCGACAGGAGGGAGCAGTACTTC. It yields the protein CASSARDRREQYF.

CDR3 protein: CASSLDSRTGANVLTF. CDR3 in DNA: TGTGCCAGCAGCTTAGATTCCAGAACTGGGGCCAACGTCCTGACTTTC. The rearrangement joins TRBV11-3 to TRBJ2-6; D is undetermined. The CDR3 is made up of 16 amino acids. The V end lost 0 bases, the J end lost 2 bases, and 8 bases lay between the germline ends. From germline, CDR1 is SGHNT and CDR2 YENEEA.